The sample holds one count of the clone carrying this T cell receptor (beta chain). The data derive from a study of T cell changes during pregnancy in multiple sclerosis. Data came from immunoSEQ multiplex PCR; TCRdb stores just in-frame clones and leaves some out. The table has 35,000 to 45,000 clones, roughly 87% seen once. The source material was CD4+ T cells from peripheral blood mononuclear cells, sampled after pregnancy. The receptor comes from a female donor in good health, enrolled as a control in a pregnancy study.

CDR3 region: CASSVVRTGAVNTGELFF. The CDR3 nucleotides are TGTGCCAGCAGCGTAGTAAGGACAGGCGCTGTCAACACCGGGGAGCTGTTTTTT. The chain couples TRBV9 to TRBJ2-2, with TRBD1 matching 7 bases. Unmatched junction bases numbered 10, after V lost 0 bases and J lost 2 bases. Germline CDR1 reads SGDLS; CDR2 reads YYNGEE. CDR3 size: 18 residues.